The 24 T cell receptor beta chains presented below share a single source sample, sequenced in a study of cytomegalovirus exposure and HLA in healthy donors. Both 60 Vbeta primers and 13 Jbeta primers went into the PCR. Sequenced by immunoSEQ multiplex PCR; TCRdb stores in-frame clones only, minus some. This sample carries fewer than 200,000 clones, almost 80% of them seen once, and the ten largest clones take approximately 0.89%. The sample consisted of PBMCs. The receptors were gathered from a woman in her forties or fifties in good health and CMV-seropositive.

This chain links TRBV18 with TRBJ2-5; a weak D match, TRBD2 (5 bases). Trimming shortened V by 4 bases and J by 4 bases, and 16 bases separated the two germline ends. The CDR3 length is 15 residues. Germline loops: CDR1 KGHSH, CDR2 LQKENI. The chain's CDR3 is CASSLRARGGETQYF. The CDR3 DNA reads as TGTGCCAGCTCACTTCGGGCCCGCGGAGGAGAGACCCAGTACTTC. The full variable domain, completed using reference TRBV18 and TRBJ2-5, is NAGVMQNPRHLVRRRGQEARLRCSPMKGHSHVYWYRQLPEEGLKFMVYLQKENIIDESGMPKERFSAEFPKEGPSILRIQQVVRGDSAAYFCASSLRARGGETQYFGPGTRLLVL.

Comments on this clone: At one end the junction does not follow the germline gene, possibly because of a read error. The chain is built from TRBV7-2 and TRBJ1-6; the D gene is possibly TRBD1 (6 bases). The germline CDR1 and CDR2 sequences are SGHTA and FQGNSA. This CDR3 spans 12 amino acids. CDR3 DNA: TGCGGGTCGGGGGGGCTAGCTTCACCCCTCCACTTT. Translation: CGSGGLASPLHF.

The chain joins TRBV15 to TRBJ1-1; D is undetermined. V lost 3 bases and J 7 bases, leaving 12 bases between the germline ends. This CDR3 spans 13 amino acids. Germline lookup yields CDR1 LNHNV and CDR2 YYDKDF (reference sequence). The CDR3 loop is CATSSTRAGEAFF. DNA of the CDR3: TGTGCCACCAGCAGTACTAGGGCTGGTGAAGCTTTCTTT.

The gene calls are TRBV12-5 and TRBJ1-1; TRBD1 matches 8 bases. The germline gives CDR1 LGHNT, CDR2 FRNRAP. The CDR3 is made up of 13 amino acids. The V and J ends lost 3 bases and 7 bases, in that order; junction bases with no gene match: 4. Written as DNA, the CDR3 is TGTGCTAGTGGTTTTGCCAGGGGGCTTGAAGCTTTCTTT. It specifies CASGFARGLEAFF.

V usage is TRBV19 and J usage is TRBJ2-2; D uncertain. Trimming shortened V by 2 bases and J by 6 bases, and 4 bases separated the two germline ends. There are 12 residues in the CDR3. The germline gives CDR1 LNHDA, CDR2 SQIVND (reference sequence). This CDR3 is CASSIFSGELFF. DNA of the CDR3: TGTGCCAGTAGTATATTCTCCGGGGAGCTGTTTTTT. Looking up the rest from reference TRBV19 and TRBJ2-2 gives the full variable domain: DGGITQSPKYLFRKEGQNVTLSCEQNLNHDAMYWYRQDPGQGLRLIYYSQIVNDFQKGDIAEGYSVSREKKESFPLTVTSAQKNPTAFYLCASSIFSGELFFGEGSRLTVL.

The V gene is TRBV5-5, the J gene TRBJ2-2; tentatively, D is TRBD1 (6 bases). Germline V gene sequence: CDR1 SGHKS, CDR2 YYEKEE (reference sequence). This CDR3 contains 15 residues. V lost 4 bases and J lost 0, with 10 bases in between. Here the CDR3 reads CASSPGHSNTGELFF. CDR3 DNA: TGTGCCAGCAGCCCGGGACATTCGAACACCGGGGAGCTGTTTTTT.

The chain couples TRBV25-1 to TRBJ2-5, with TRBD2 identical over 9 bases. The germline gives CDR1 MGHDK, CDR2 SYGVNS. The CDR3 is made up of 15 amino acids. The V segment lost 1 base and the J segment 5 bases; nucleotides outside the gene matches: 5. CDR3: CASSEWRGGRETQYF. Written as DNA, the CDR3 is TGTGCCAGCAGTGAATGGCGGGGGGGCCGGGAGACCCAGTACTTC.

The chain has TRBV7-2 and TRBJ1-1; the match to TRBD1 covers 9 bases. Germline CDR1 SGHTA, CDR2 FQGNSA. The CDR3 totals 13 residues. Germline trimming cut 5 bases from V and 4 bases from J; bases unmatched to any gene: 2. As DNA, the CDR3 is TGTGCCAGCAGCCCGGGACAGGGCACTGAAGCTTTCTTT. Translated: CASSPGQGTEAFF.

The table lists this clone with a few counts. The chain links TRBV2 to TRBJ2-1; D may be TRBD1 (6 bases). V lost 7 bases to trimming and J lost 4 bases, with 11 bases between them. Per germline, CDR1 SNHLY and CDR2 FYNNEI. This CDR3 spans 13 amino acids. The CDR3 region is CASIPGQYNEQFF. CDR3 DNA sequence: TGTGCCAGCATCCCCGGACAGTACAATGAGCAGTTCTTC. The variable domain in full, completed from reference TRBV2 and TRBJ2-1, reads EPEVTQTPSHQVTQMGQEVILRCVPISNHLYFYWYRQILGQKVEFLVSFYNNEISEKSEIFDDQFSVERPDGSNFTLKIRSTKLEDSAMYFCASIPGQYNEQFFGPGTRLTVL.

V is TRBV15 and J is TRBJ2-7, with 8 bases lining up with TRBD1. Trimming at V came to 3 bases and at J to 0 bases, leaving 1 base not matched to a gene. This CDR3 is 14 amino acids long. CDR1 LNHNV and CDR2 YYDKDF come from the germline V gene (reference sequence). As DNA, the CDR3 is TGTGCCACCAGCAGCGACAGGGGCTCCTACGAGCAGTACTTC. Its translation is CATSSDRGSYEQYF.

The CDR3 loop reads CAISDPTGIGTDTQYF. CDR3 DNA: TGTGCCATCAGTGACCCCACAGGGATTGGCACAGATACGCAGTATTTT. This chain joins TRBV10-3 and TRBJ2-3; the D gene is possibly TRBD1 (6 bases). Trimming left V 3 bases short and J 1 base short, with 14 bases between. The CDR3 length is 16 residues. Germline lookup yields CDR1 ENHRY and CDR2 SYGVKD.

This chain uses TRBV19 with TRBJ1-5; D possibly corresponds to TRBD1 (6 bases). Between the trimmed V and J ends, which lost 6 bases and 4 bases, there was a span of 16 bases. The CDR3 has 15 residues. Per germline, CDR1 LNHDA and CDR2 SQIVND (reference sequence). The CDR3: CASRSSGGENQPQHF. The DNA of the CDR3 is TGTGCCAGTAGATCGTCTGGGGGCGAGAATCAGCCCCAGCATTTT.

The rearrangement links TRBV19 to TRBJ1-1, with D uncertain. Germline V gene data show CDR1 as LNHDA and CDR2 as SQIVND (reference sequence). This CDR3 spans 13 amino acids. V was clipped by 4 bases and J by 8 bases, with 14 bases between them. CDR3 in DNA: TGTGCCAGTAGTACTAGTGGGTCAAGGGAAGCTTTCTTT. Translation: CASSTSGSREAFF. Using reference TRBV19 and TRBJ1-1 for the parts outside the CDR3, the full variable domain is DGGITQSPKYLFRKEGQNVTLSCEQNLNHDAMYWYRQDPGQGLRLIYYSQIVNDFQKGDIAEGYSVSREKKESFPLTVTSAQKNPTAFYLCASSTSGSREAFFGQGTRLTVV.

The J gene is TRBJ2-5, the V gene TRBV9; D remains unclear. Germline-derived CDR1 and CDR2 are SGDLS and YYNGEE. This CDR3 spans 13 amino acids. Trimming pared 4 bases from V and 1 base from J, leaving 8 bases between. The CDR3 DNA sequence: TGTGCCAGCAGCCTTCGAGGCCAAGAGACCCAGTACTTC. Its translation is CASSLRGQETQYF.

The chain has TRBV18 and TRBJ1-1; D gene unclear. V dropped 2 bases and J dropped 1 base, with 5 bases sitting between them. The CDR3 spans 13 residues. CDR1 and CDR2 from the germline V gene are KGHSH and LQKENI. CDR3 region: CASSPVQNTEAFF. In DNA form, the CDR3 reads TGTGCCAGCTCACCAGTACAGAACACTGAAGCTTTCTTT.

The chain links TRBV21-1 to TRBJ2-7; TRBD1 is the table's D call and was not checked against the DNA. TRBV21-1 is a known pseudogene. There are 18 residues in the CDR3. DNA for the CDR3: TGTGCCAGCAGCAAAGCATCGACAGGGCGCCGCGTGTGTTACGAGCAGTACTTC. Its translation: CASSKASTGRRVCYEQYF.

The sample holds a few counts of this clone. This chain joins TRBV2 and TRBJ2-5; D might be TRBD2 (6 bases). Germline V gives CDR1 SNHLY, CDR2 FYNNEI. The V end lost 4 bases, the J end lost 5 bases, and 14 bases lay between the germline ends. The CDR3 runs to 14 residues. CDR3 loop: CASSGRTIRETQYF. Here the CDR3 DNA reads TGTGCCAGCAGTGGTAGGACTATTCGGGAGACCCAGTACTTC.

This chain uses TRBV19 with TRBJ2-7, with 8 bases fitting TRBD1. Germline CDR1 LNHDA, CDR2 SQIVND (reference sequence). This CDR3 is 15 amino acids long. Trimming cost V 5 bases and J 0 bases; bases outside gene matches: 6. The CDR3 loop is CASSVGQGFSYEQYF. The CDR3 nucleotides read TGTGCCAGTAGTGTCGGACAGGGCTTCTCCTACGAGCAGTACTTC.

The chain employs TRBV12-5 and TRBJ2-3, with D uncertain. Trimming took off 2 bases at V and 11 bases at J, with 11 bases between the two ends. The CDR3 consists of 12 residues. Per the germline V gene, CDR1 is LGHNT and CDR2 is FRNRAP. CDR3 DNA sequence: TGTGCTAGTGGTTTGTCTACCGGTCGGCAGTATTTT. This encodes CASGLSTGRQYF.

The V and J genes are TRBV29-1 and TRBJ2-3; TRBD1 agrees at 8 bases. The CDR3 covers 14 residues. Trimming at V came to 1 base and at J to 4 bases, leaving 4 bases not matched to a gene. CDR1 is SQVTM, CDR2 ANQGSEA, per germline. The CDR3 protein is CSVEGNRGADTQYF. CDR3 DNA: TGCAGCGTTGAAGGAAACAGGGGGGCAGATACGCAGTATTTT.

The chain recombines TRBV7-2 with TRBJ2-5, with D perhaps TRBD2 (5 bases). Germline CDR1 is SGHTA and CDR2 is FQGNSA. This CDR3 is 16 amino acids long. V was trimmed by 1 base and J by 1 base, leaving 13 bases between them. In nucleotides, the CDR3 is TGTGCCAGCAGCTTAGTTAGGTTGGCGGGCCAAGAGACCCAGTACTTC. This sequence encodes CASSLVRLAGQETQYF.

Written as DNA, the CDR3 is TGTGCCAGCAGCTTAATACCCCAGGGCGAGCAGTACTTC. It translates to CASSLIPQGEQYF. V usage is TRBV7-3 and J usage is TRBJ2-7; TRBD1 might be the D (5 bases). This CDR3 contains 13 residues. V was cut by 1 base and J by 6 bases, with 10 bases left in between. Per the germline V gene, CDR1 is SGHTA and CDR2 is FQGTGA.

The CDR3 here is CASSESVFAGAGTYNEKLFF. As DNA, the CDR3 is TGTGCCAGCAGTGAAAGTGTTTTCGCGGGTGCTGGGACATATAATGAAAAACTGTTTTTT. V gene TRBV6-1 combines with J gene TRBJ1-4; a weak D match, TRBD1 (6 bases). V was shortened by 2 bases and J by 4 bases, with 26 bases between the two germline ends. Looked up from germline, CDR1 is MNHNS and CDR2 is SASEGT. The CDR3 has 20 amino acids.

The rearrangement joins TRBV12-2 to TRBJ2-1; TRBD2 is taken as the D call from the table, unchecked against the DNA. TRBV12-2 is shown as a pseudogene. This CDR3 spans 16 amino acids. In nucleotides, the CDR3 is TGTGCAAGTCGCCCCGAGGGACTAGCGGGATACAATGAGCAGTTCTTC. Translated, it gives CASRPEGLAGYNEQFF.